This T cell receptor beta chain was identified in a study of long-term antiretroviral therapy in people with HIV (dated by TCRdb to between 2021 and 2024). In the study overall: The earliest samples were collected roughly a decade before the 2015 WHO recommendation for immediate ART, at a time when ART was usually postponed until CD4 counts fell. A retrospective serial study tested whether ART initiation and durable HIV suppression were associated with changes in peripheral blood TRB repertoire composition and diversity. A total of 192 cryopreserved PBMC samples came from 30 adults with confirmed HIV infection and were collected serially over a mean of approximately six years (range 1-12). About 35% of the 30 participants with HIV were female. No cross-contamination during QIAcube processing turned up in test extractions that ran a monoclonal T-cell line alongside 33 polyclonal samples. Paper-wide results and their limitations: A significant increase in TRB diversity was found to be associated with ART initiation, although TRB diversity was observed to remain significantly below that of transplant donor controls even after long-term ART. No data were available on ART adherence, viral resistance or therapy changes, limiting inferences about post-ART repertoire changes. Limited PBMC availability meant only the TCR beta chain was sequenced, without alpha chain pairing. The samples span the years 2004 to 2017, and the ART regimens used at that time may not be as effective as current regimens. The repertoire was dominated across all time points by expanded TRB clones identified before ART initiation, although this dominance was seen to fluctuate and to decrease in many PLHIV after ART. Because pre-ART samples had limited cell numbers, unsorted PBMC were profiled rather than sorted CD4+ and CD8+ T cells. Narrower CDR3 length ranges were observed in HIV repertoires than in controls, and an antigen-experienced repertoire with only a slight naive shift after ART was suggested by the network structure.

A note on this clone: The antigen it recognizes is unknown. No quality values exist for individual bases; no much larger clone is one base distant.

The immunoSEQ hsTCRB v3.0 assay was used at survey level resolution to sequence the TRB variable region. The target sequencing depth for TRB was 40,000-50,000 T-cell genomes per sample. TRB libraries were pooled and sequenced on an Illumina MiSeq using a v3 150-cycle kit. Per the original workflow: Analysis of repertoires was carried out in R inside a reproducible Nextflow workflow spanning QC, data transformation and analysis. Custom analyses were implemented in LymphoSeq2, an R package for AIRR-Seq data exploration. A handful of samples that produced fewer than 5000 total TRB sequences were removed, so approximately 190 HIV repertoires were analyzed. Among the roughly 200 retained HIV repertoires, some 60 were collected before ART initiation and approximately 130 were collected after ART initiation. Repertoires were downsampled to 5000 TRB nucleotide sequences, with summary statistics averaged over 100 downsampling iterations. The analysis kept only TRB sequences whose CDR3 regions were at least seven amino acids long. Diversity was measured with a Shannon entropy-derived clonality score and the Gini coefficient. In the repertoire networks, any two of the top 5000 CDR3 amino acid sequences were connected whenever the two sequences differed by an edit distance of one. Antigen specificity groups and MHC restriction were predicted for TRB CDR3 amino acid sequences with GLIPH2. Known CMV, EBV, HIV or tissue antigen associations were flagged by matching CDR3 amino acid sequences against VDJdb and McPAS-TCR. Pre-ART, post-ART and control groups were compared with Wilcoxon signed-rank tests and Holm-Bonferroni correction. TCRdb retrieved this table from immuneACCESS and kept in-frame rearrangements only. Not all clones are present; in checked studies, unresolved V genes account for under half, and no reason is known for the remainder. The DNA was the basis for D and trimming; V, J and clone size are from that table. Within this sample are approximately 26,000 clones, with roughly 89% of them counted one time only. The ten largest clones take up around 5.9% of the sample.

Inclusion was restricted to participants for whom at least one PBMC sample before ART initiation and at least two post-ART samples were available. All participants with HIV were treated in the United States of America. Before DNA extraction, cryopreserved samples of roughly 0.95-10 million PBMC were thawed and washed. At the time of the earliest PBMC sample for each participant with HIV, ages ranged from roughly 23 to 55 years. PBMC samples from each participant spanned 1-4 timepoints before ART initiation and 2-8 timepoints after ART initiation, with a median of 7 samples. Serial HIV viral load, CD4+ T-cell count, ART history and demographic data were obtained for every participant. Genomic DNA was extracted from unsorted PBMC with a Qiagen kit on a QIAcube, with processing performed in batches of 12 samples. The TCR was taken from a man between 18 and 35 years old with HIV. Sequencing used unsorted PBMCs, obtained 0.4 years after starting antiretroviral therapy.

For the CDR3, the sequence is CASSVGRPRAIQYF. The DNA sequence is as follows: TGTGCCAGCAGCGTAGGGCGCCCAAGGGCCATTCAGTACTTC. The chain is encoded by TRBV9 joined to TRBJ2-4; too little of a D gene remains to name it. Trimming costs V 0 bases and J 9 bases, and their ends lie 13 bases apart. From the cysteine through the phenylalanine, the CDR3 covers 14 amino acids. The DNA shown is the 42-base CDR3, in frame from base 1. CDR1 and CDR2, looked up from the germline V gene, are SGDLS and YYNGEE.